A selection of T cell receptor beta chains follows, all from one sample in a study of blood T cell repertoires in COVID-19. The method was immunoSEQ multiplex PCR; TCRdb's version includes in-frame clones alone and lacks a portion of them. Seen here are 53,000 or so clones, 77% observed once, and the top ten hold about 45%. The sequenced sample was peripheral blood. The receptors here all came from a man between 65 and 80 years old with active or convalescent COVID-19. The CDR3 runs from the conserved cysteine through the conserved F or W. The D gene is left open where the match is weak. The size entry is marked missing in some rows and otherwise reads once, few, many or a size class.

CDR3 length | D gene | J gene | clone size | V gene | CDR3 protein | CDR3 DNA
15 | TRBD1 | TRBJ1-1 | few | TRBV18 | CASSPQGQKNTEAFF | TGTGCCAGCTCACCACAGGGACAGAAGAACACTGAAGCTTTCTTT
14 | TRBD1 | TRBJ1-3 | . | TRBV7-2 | CASSSPDRENTIYF | TGTGCCAGCAGCTCCCCGGACAGGGAAAACACCATATATTTT
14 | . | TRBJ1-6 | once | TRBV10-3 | CAISESSDSSPLHF | TGTGCCATCAGTGAGTCGAGTGATAGTTCACCCCTCCACTTT
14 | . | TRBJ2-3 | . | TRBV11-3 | CASSLGGATDTQYF | TGTGCCAGCAGCTTAGGCGGGGCCACAGATACGCAGTATTTT
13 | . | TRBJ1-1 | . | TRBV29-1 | CSVEEQVSTEAFF | TGCAGCGTTGAAGAACAGGTTTCCACTGAAGCTTTCTTT
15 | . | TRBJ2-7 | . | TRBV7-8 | CASSPQTIRRGEQYF | TGTGCCAGCAGCCCCCAGACCATCCGAAGGGGCGAGCAGTACTTC
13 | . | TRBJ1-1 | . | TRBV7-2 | CASSLTVDTEAFF | TGTGCCAGCAGCCTCACGGTAGACACTGAAGCTTTCTTT
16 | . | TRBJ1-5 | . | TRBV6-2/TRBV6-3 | CASSYRYRTGNQPQHF | TGTGCCAGCAGTTACCGCTACAGGACAGGCAATCAGCCCCAGCATTTT
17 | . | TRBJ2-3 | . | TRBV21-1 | CASSKGPRGVSTDTQYF | TGTGCCAGCAGCAAAGGACCCAGGGGAGTTAGCACAGATACGCAGTATTTT
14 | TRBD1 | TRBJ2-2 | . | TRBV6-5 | CASSPRQGTGELFF | TGTGCCAGCAGTCCAAGACAGGGAACCGGGGAGCTGTTTTTT
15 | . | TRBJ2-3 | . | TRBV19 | CASSIAVQGTDTQYF | TGTGCCAGTAGTATCGCGGTACAGGGCACAGATACGCAGTATTTT
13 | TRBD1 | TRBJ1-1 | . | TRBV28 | CASSFLDRVEAFF | TGTGCCAGCAGTTTTTTGGACAGGGTGGAAGCTTTCTTT
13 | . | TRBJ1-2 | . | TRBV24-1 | CATSSHSSYGYTF | TGTGCCACCAGTAGTCACAGCTCCTATGGCTACACCTTC
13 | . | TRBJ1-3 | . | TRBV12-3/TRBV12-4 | CASSLRSGNTIYF | TGTGCCAGCAGTTTACGGTCTGGAAACACCATATATTTT
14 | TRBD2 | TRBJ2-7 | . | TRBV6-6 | CASSRLAATYEQYF | TGTGCCAGCAGTAGACTAGCGGCGACCTACGAGCAGTACTTC
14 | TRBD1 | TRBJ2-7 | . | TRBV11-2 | CASSSWTGDYEQYF | TGTGCCAGCAGCTCCTGGACAGGGGATTACGAGCAGTACTTC
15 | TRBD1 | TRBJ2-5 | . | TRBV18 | CASSRDRTGAETQYF | TGTGCCAGCTCACGAGACCGGACAGGGGCAGAGACCCAGTACTTC
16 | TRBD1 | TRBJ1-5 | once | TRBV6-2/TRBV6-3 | CASSYSAGQGGQPQHF | TGTGCCAGCAGTTACTCGGCGGGACAGGGGGGACAGCCCCAGCATTTT
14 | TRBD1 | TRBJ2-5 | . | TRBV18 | CASSLDRQGGTQYF | TGTGCCAGCTCACTGGACAGGCAAGGGGGTACCCAGTACTTC
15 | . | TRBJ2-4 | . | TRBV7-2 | CARRGGGLAKNIQYF | TGTGCCAGGCGGGGAGGGGGGTTAGCCAAAAACATTCAGTACTTC
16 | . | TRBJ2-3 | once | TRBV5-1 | CASSYYPSAQGDTQYF | TGCGCCAGCAGCTACTACCCTAGCGCCCAAGGGGATACGCAGTATTTT
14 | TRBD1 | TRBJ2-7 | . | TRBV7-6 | CASSSSGQGYEQYF | TGTGCCAGCAGCTCCTCGGGACAGGGGTACGAGCAGTACTTC
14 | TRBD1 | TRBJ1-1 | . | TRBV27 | CASSGRQGIAEAFF | TGTGCCAGCAGTGGTCGACAGGGAATCGCTGAAGCTTTCTTT
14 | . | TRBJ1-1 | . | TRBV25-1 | CASTGDPQGTEAFF | TGTGCCAGCACGGGGGACCCCCAGGGAACTGAAGCTTTCTTT
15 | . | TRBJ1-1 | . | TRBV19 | CASSTYRVRDTEAFF | TGTGCCAGTAGTACATACAGGGTCAGGGACACTGAAGCTTTCTTT
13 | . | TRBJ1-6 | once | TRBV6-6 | CASSQDRGSPLHF | TGTGCCAGCAGCCAGGACAGAGGGTCACCCCTCCACTTT
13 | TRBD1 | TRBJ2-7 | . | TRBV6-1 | CASTGQEIYEQYF | TGTGCCAGCACGGGACAGGAGATATACGAGCAGTACTTC
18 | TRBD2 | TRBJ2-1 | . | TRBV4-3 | CASSQDLVTSGSYNEQFF | TGCGCCAGCAGCCAAGATTTGGTTACTAGCGGGAGTTACAATGAGCAGTTCTTC
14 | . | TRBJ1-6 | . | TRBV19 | CASSITGLGSPLHF | TGTGCCAGTAGTATAACAGGGTTGGGTTCGCCCCTCCACTTT
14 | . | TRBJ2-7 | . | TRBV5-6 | CASSYVSGSGEQYF | TGTGCCAGCAGCTATGTCTCCGGATCAGGTGAGCAGTACTTC
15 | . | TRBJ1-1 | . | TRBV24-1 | CATSDTRGSNTEAFF | TGTGCCACCAGTGACACCCGCGGGTCGAACACTGAAGCTTTCTTT
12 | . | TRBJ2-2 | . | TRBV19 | CATLRGTGELFF | TGTGCCACCCTTCGGGGAACCGGGGAGCTGTTTTTT
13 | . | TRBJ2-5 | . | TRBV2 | CASSAGPKETQYF | TGTGCCAGCAGCGCGGGACCGAAAGAGACCCAGTACTTC
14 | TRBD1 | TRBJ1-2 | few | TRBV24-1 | CATSDDGTVWGYTF | TGTGCCACCAGTGACGACGGGACAGTTTGGGGCTACACCTTC
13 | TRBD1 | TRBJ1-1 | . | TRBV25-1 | CASRPQGTTEAFF | TGTGCCAGCAGGCCACAGGGGACGACTGAAGCTTTCTTT
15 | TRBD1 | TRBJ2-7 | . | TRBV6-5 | CASSYTTGGSYEQYF | TGTGCCAGCAGTTACACGACAGGGGGCTCCTACGAGCAGTACTTC
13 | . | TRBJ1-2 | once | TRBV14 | CASSPAVNYGYTF | TGTGCCAGCAGCCCGGCGGTGAACTATGGCTACACCTTC
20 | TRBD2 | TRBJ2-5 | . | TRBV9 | CASSGQAGRGVGGQAEAQYF | TGTGCCAGCAGCGGACAAGCTGGGCGGGGGGTAGGAGGACAAGCAGAGGCCCAGTACTTC
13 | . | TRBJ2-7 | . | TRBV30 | CAWNSYANYEQYF | TGTGCCTGGAACTCCTACGCTAACTACGAGCAGTACTTC
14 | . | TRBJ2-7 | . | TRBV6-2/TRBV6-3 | CTSSYGYRDFEQYF | TGTACCAGCAGTTATGGCTATAGAGACTTCGAGCAGTACTTC
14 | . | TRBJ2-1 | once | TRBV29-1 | CSVESPSSYNEQFF | TGCAGCGTTGAGTCCCCCAGCTCCTACAATGAGCAGTTCTTC
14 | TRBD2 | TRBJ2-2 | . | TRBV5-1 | CASHSGINTGELFF | TGCGCCAGCCATAGCGGGATAAACACCGGGGAGCTGTTTTTT
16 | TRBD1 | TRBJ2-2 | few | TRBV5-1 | CASSLVQGADTGELFF | TGCGCCAGCAGCTTGGTACAGGGGGCGGACACCGGGGAGCTGTTTTTT
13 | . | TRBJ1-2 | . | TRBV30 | CAWSVNRRVGYTF | TGTGCCTGGAGTGTAAACCGTCGGGTTGGCTACACCTTC
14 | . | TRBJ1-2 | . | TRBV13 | CASSPRTVNYGYTF | TGTGCCAGCAGCCCCAGGACAGTAAACTATGGCTACACCTTC
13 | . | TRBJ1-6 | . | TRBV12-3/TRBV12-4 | CASSQGTNRLLHF | TGTGCCAGCAGTCAAGGGACAAATCGACTTCTCCACTTT